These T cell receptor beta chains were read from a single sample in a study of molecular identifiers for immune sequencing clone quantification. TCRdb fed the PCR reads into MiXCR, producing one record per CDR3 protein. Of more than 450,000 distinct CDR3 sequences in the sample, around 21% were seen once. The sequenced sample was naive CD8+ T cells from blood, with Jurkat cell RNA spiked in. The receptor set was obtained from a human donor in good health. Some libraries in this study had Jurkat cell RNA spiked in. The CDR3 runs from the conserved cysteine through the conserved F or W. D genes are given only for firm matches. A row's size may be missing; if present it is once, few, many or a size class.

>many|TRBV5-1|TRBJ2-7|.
TGCGCCAGCAGCCGGACGTCCATCGTTAATGCCTACGAGCAGTACTTC
CASSRTSIVNAYEQYF
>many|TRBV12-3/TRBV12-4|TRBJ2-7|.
TGTGCCAGCAGTCCACAGGGTATTCAGTACTTC
CASSPQGIQYF
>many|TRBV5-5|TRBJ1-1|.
TGTGCCAGCAGCTTGGGAGTGGACACTGAAGCTTTCTTT
CASSLGVDTEAFF
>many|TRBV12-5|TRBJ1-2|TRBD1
TGTGCTAGTGGTTTGGTTACATCCTTTACAGGGGATAAGATGACTAACTATGGCTACACCTTC
CASGLVTSFTGDKMTNYGYTF
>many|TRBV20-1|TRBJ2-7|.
TGCAGTGCTAGAGATCAAGACGGCTTTACCTACGAGCAGTACTTC
CSARDQDGFTYEQYF
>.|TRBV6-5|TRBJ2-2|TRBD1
TGTGCCAGCAGTGAAGTGACAGGGGCGAACACCGGGGAGCTGTTTTTT
CASSEVTGANTGELFF
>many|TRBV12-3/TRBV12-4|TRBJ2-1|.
TGTGCCAGCCGTGTGCTGGGCCCATACAATGAGCAGTTCTTC
CASRVLGPYNEQFF
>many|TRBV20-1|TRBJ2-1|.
TGCAGTGCTAGAGGATCCCTAGTATTGGGTGAGCAGTTCTTC
CSARGSLVLGEQFF
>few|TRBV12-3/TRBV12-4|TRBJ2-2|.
TGTGCCAGCAGTTTAGGGCACAGCCCCTTCACCGGGGAGCTGTTTTTT
CASSLGHSPFTGELFF
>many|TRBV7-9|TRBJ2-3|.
TGTGCCAGCAGCTTAGCTGCGGCGGAGACCACAGATACGCAGTATTTT
CASSLAAAETTDTQYF
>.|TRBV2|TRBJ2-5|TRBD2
TGTGCCAGCAGTGAAATGACTAGCGGGGTGGAGACCCAGTACTTC
CASSEMTSGVETQYF
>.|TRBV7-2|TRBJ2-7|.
TGTGCCAGCAGTTTTCTGGGCTGGGGGTCCGAGCAGTACTTC
CASSFLGWGSEQYF
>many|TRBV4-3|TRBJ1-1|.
TGCGCCAGCAGCCAGATGGACAGTGCCACTGAAGCTTTCTTT
CASSQMDSATEAFF
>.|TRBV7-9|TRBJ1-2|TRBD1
TGTGCCAGCAGCTCCGGACAGGGGGGGGACTATGGCTACACCTTC
CASSSGQGGDYGYTF
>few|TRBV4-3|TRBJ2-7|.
TGCGCCAGCAGCCGACAGCGAGGGGTCTCCTACGAGCAGTACTTC
CASSRQRGVSYEQYF